The text below deals with one T cell receptor beta chain. Its antigen is still unknown. TCRdb itself ran the RT-PCR reads through MiXCR, one entry per CDR3 protein. The profile shows about 520,000 distinct CDR3 sequences, more than 7% of them singletons. The data are from a study of response to subunit inactivated influenza vaccine. General study findings and limits: The authors suggested that few new T cells are recruited per seasonal influenza vaccination.

The sample here was PBMCs from blood, taken 23 to 25 months after vaccination. This receptor was taken from a man aged 45 to 75 who received an inactivated influenza vaccine.

DNA for the CDR3: TGTGCCAGCAGCCAAGAAGGGGGTCTGGGCGGCCGGGAACCGCGGTACTTC. It is translated as CASSQEGGLGGREPRYF. The rearrangement links TRBV3-1 to TRBJ2-5; TRBD1 might be the D (6 bases). With 0 bases removed from V and 13 bases from J, the gap between germline ends came to 27 bases. This CDR3 is built from 17 residues. Per germline, CDR1 LGHDT and CDR2 YNNKEL (reference sequence).